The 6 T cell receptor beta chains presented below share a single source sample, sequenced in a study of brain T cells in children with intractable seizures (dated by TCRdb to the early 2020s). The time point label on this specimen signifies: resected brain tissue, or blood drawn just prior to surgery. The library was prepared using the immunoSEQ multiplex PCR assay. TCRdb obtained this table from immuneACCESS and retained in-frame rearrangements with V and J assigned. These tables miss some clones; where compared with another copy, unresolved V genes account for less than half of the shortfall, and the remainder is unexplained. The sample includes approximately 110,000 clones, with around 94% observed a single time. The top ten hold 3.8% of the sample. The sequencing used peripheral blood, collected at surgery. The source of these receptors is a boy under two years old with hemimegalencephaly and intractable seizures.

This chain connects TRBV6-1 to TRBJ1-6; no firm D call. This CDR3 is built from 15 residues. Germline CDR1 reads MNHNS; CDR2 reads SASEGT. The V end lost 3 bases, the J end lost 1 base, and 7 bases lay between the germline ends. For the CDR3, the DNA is TGTGCCAGCAGTGAGATGGGGTCCTATAATTCACCCCTCCACTTT. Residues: CASSEMGSYNSPLHF.

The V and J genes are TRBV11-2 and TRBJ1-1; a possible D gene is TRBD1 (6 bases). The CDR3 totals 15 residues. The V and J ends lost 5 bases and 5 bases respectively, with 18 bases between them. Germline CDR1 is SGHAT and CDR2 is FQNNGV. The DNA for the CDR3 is TGTGCCAGCAGCATGTTCAGGGGCCGCGGGACTGAAGCTTTCTTT. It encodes CASSMFRGRGTEAFF.

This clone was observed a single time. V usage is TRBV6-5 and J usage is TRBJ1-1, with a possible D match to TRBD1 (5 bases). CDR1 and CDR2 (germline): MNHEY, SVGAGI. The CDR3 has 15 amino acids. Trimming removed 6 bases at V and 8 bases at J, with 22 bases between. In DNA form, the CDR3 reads TGTGCCAGCAGGCTCTCGGGAAATGTCGCAGGGGAAGCTTTCTTT. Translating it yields CASRLSGNVAGEAFF.

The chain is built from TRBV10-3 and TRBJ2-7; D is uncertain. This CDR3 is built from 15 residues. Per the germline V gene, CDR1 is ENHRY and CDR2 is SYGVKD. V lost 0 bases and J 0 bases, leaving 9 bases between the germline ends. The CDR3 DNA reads TGTGCCATCAGTGAGTCCGGAGTTCCCTCCTACGAGCAGTACTTC. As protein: CAISESGVPSYEQYF.

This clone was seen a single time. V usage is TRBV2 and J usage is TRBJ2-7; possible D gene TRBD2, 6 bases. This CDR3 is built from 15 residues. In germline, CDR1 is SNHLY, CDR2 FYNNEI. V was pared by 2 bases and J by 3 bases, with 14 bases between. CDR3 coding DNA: TGTGCCAGCAGTGAATCCGGGGGACTTGACTACGAGCAGTACTTC. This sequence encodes CASSESGGLDYEQYF.

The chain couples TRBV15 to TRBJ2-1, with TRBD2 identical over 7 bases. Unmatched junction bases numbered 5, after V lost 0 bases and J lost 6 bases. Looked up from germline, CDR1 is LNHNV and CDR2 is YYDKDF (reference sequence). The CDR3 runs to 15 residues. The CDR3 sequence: CATSRDQGGSNEQFF. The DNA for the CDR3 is TGTGCCACCAGCAGAGATCAGGGCGGGAGCAATGAGCAGTTCTTC.